This T cell receptor (beta chain) stems from a study of T-cell reconstitution after alpha-beta-depleted transplantation in children. The germline gives CDR1 ENHRY, CDR2 SYGVKD. This CDR3 spans 19 amino acids. The V gene end was trimmed by 6 bases and the J gene end by 3 bases; junction bases not matched to a gene: 13. TCRbeta library construction was performed incorporating unique molecular identifiers. One entry per CDR3 protein, called by TCRdb with MiXCR from the PCR reads. This sample carries around 240,000 distinct CDR3 sequences, 7.5% to 10% of them seen once, and the ten largest clones take approximately 4.7%. In this sample, this clonotype turned up once. Possible read error: a much larger clone is one base away.

Sample: PBMCs from the stem cell graft donor, taken from the stem cell graft. The sequence derives from a human donor who donated a stem cell graft to a child with SCID. The rearrangement joins TRBV10-3 to TRBJ2-2; the match to TRBD2 covers 13 bases. CDR3: CAISYLPGTSGTDTGELFF. The CDR3 bases are TGTGCCATCAGCTACCTCCCCGGGACTAGCGGGACCGACACCGGGGAGCTGTTTTTT.